This TCR beta chain was sequenced during a study of OX40 agonist ivuxolimab in advanced cancers. For the study at large: Melanoma, hepatocellular carcinoma, head and neck or renal cell cancer occurred in dose-escalation patients.

Germline values: CDR1 KGHSH, CDR2 LQKENI. The CDR3 is 13 amino acids. With 4 bases removed from V and 0 bases from J, the gap between germline ends came to 6 bases. Here immunoSEQ multiplex PCR was the method, and the copy in TCRdb shows in-frame clones only, minus some. The table has over 65,000 clones, less than 85% seen once. The genes are TRBV18 and TRBJ1-1; D gene uncertain. The TCR originated in an adult with an advanced solid tumor such as melanoma, head and neck, liver or kidney cancer. The sample here was CD4+ or CD8+ T cells sorted from blood, taken in a trial of the OX40 agonist ivuxolimab. CDR3: CASSQELNTEAFF. For the CDR3, the DNA is TGTGCCAGCTCACAGGAATTGAACACTGAAGCTTTCTTT.